These T cell receptor beta chains were read from a single sample in a study of identical twins. TCRdb re-called the 5' RACE reads through MiXCR, storing one row per CDR3 protein. The profile shows approximately 260,000 distinct CDR3 sequences, roughly 8.7% of them singletons. These sequences were also reported in another study, on yellow fever vaccine responses in identical twins.

Sequencing was done on a sample of CD8+ T cells sorted from blood. The source of these receptors is a woman between 18 and 30 years old in good health. The CDR3 runs from the conserved cysteine through the conserved F or W.

>14|TRBV6-2/TRBV6-3|TRBJ1-1
CASSYSRGETEAFF
>13|TRBV27|TRBJ2-7
CASSIQGSHEQYF
>14|TRBV6-5|TRBJ2-1
CASSYSGTGNEQFF
>16|TRBV5-1|TRBJ2-7
CASSLNSGTSSYEQYF
>16|TRBV12-2|TRBJ1-4
CASRFAQTGGSEKLFF
>16|TRBV12-3/TRBV12-4|TRBJ2-3
CASRTNVGGPTDTQYF
>17|TRBV6-4|TRBJ2-2
CASSASGLADPTGELFF
>15|TRBV4-1|TRBJ2-2
CASSQDEGLAGELFF
>15|TRBV27|TRBJ2-7
CASRPGAASSYEQYF
>13|TRBV6-5|TRBJ2-7
CASSFTGVNEQYF
>13|TRBV20-1|TRBJ2-7
CSARSLSSYEQYF
>18|TRBV24-1|TRBJ2-3
CATSGNSGREAGSDTQYF
>17|TRBV6-2/TRBV6-3|TRBJ2-2
CASSQTSGGTSSGELFF
>12|TRBV29-1|TRBJ2-7
CSVNGMHYEQYF
>14|TRBV20-1|TRBJ2-5
CSSSGGMTQETQYF
>15|TRBV23-1|TRBJ2-2
CASSQSIVCAGSCFF
>13|TRBV20-1|TRBJ2-2
CSARDSEVGELFF
>16|TRBV29-1|TRBJ2-7
CSAVVGGQGNPYEQYF
>17|TRBV4-3|TRBJ2-5
CASSQDTGLSYRETQYF
>13|TRBV27|TRBJ2-5
CASSFQGQETQYF
>16|TRBV28|TRBJ2-5
CASSPRGREGRETQYF
>14|TRBV11-2|TRBJ1-1
CASSRRGGNTEAFF
>18|TRBV4-1|TRBJ2-2
CASSQEELWMPGTGELFF
>12|TRBV2|TRBJ2-7
CASTAQDIVPYF
>14|TRBV5-6|TRBJ2-2
CASSLSGYTGELFF
>13|TRBV11-2|TRBJ2-5
CASSRGWEETQYF
>15|TRBV28|TRBJ2-3
CASSPSGGGADTQYF
>13|TRBV6-2/TRBV6-3|TRBJ1-2
CASSTGPINGYTF
>15|TRBV5-6|TRBJ2-7
CASSLAPGSSYEQYF
>14|TRBV14|TRBJ2-1
CATSKREGLNEQFF
>14|TRBV27|TRBJ2-5
CASSFISRWETQYF
>16|TRBV11-2|TRBJ2-1
CASSLNRVVPYNEQFF
>18|TRBV27|TRBJ2-3
CASSLPASGGPSTDTQYF
>15|TRBV12-3/TRBV12-4|TRBJ2-2
CATIDSHTNTGELFF
>15|TRBV14|TRBJ2-3
CASSQRVYGSDTQYF
>14|TRBV5-1|TRBJ2-1
CASSLDSGVNEQFF
>16|TRBV19|TRBJ2-5
CASSTRRDRGQETQYF
>13|TRBV20-1|TRBJ1-1
CSARSGTNTEAFF
>15|TRBV5-6|TRBJ2-1
CASSLGGGTYNEQFF
>15|TRBV15|TRBJ2-7
CATSRKGQGWYEQYF
>17|TRBV9|TRBJ2-3
CASSSSLQGGGTDTQYF
>14|TRBV29-1|TRBJ1-2
CSVEEPGYYYGYTF
>13|TRBV24-1|TRBJ2-3
CATRGAGTDTQYF
>17|TRBV5-1|TRBJ2-2
CASSLLLREGYTGELFF
>15|TRBV6-2/TRBV6-3|TRBJ1-2
CASSYPPDRGNRNTF
>15|TRBV2|TRBJ1-6
CASSAPEALISPLHF
>17|TRBV29-1|TRBJ2-1
CSVEESRGRAFADEQFF
>14|TRBV12-3/TRBV12-4|TRBJ2-2
CASITSGNTGELFF